This T cell receptor (beta chain) was sequenced during a study of tumor and adjacent non-tumor tissue in lung cancer. Looking at the study overall: Aged about 31 to 80 years, patients included more than nine men and about 5 women with stage I to III disease. Study findings and constraints: Compared with tumor, normal lung showed significantly lower TCR diversity.

TCRbeta libraries were built with three rounds of nested PCR, modified from ARM-PCR. From the multiplex PCR reads, TCRdb called clonotypes with MiXCR, one entry per CDR3 protein. The sample has under 150,000 distinct CDR3 sequences; around 67% are singletons. RNA was extracted from bulk tissue without any cell sorting. Germline CDR1 is DFQATT and CDR2 is SNEGSKA (reference sequence). The CDR3 covers 17 residues. A word on this clonotype: Its antigen is not known. One junction end disagrees with the germline gene, perhaps due to a read error.

The chain has TRBV20-1 and TRBJ2-7; tentatively, D is TRBD1 or TRBD2 (5 bases each). This sequence was found in a man aged 55 to 69 with small cell lung cancer. The sequenced material came from lung tumor tissue. CDR3 in DNA: TGCAGTGCTAGAAATTTGGCGTTGGGACCCGCGTCCTACGAGCTGTACTTC. It specifies CSARNLALGPASYELYF.